This T cell receptor beta chain came from a study of patients and donors after allogeneic stem cell transplantation. TCRdb called the RT-PCR reads again in MiXCR, with one record for every CDR3 protein. The sample has approximately 57,000 distinct CDR3 sequences; about an eighth are singletons. The CDR3 sequence is 13 residues long. Germline loops: CDR1 DFQATT, CDR2 SNEGSKA (reference sequence). The V gene lost 8 bases and the J gene lost 0 bases, with 14 bases spanning the gap. The sequence was obtained from a human donor who was either an allogeneic HSCT recipient or a stem cell or donor lymphocyte infusion donor (not recorded which). It is not recorded whose cells these are; they may come from a transplant donor. The V call is TRBV20-1, the J call TRBJ2-7; possible D gene TRBD1, 5 bases. Sequencing was performed on blood, either unsorted or a sorted T cell fraction (not recorded which). CDR3 nucleotide sequence: TGCAGTCCTACAGGTTTAAGCTCCTACGAGCAGTACTTC. As protein: CSPTGLSSYEQYF.